This entry concerns a single TCR beta chain. The antigen it binds to is not known. There are no base qualities to consult, and no much larger clone falls within one base. CDR1 and CDR2 are read off the germline V gene as SGHTA and FQGNSA. The CDR3 spans 14 residues, from the cysteine through the phenylalanine. The sequence is cut down to CDR3 DNA, 42 bases in frame from base 1. The V end loses 1 base and the J end loses 5 bases, and a stretch of 9 bases separates them. The donors were about 40 Caucasian individuals from Russia, aged roughly 6 to 100 years, who were systemically healthy. Each donor gave ten milliliters of peripheral blood, collected into EDTA-treated Vacutainer tubes. Ficoll-Paque density-gradient centrifugation was used to isolate PBMCs, with at least 6.5 million per sample. Total RNA, at least 6 micrograms per sample, was extracted from PBMCs with Trizol reagent. For every donor, an aliquot of PBMCs went through flow cytometry to measure the percentages of naive CD45RAhigh/CD27high T cells.

These data come from a study of blood T cells in healthy people across ages (dated by TCRdb to the mid-2010s). Study-level background: In model experiments, roughly one uniquely barcoded TCR beta cDNA molecule per two T cells was captured by template switching. To track age-related changes in TCR beta repertoire diversity, the study relied on deep sequencing normalized with unique cDNA molecular identifiers. Four age groups were formed from the donors: young (average roughly 16 years), middle-aged (around 39), aged (about 62) and long-lived (about 80). Donors of different ages were randomly distributed across sequencing lanes to avoid experimental bias. The study analyzed two additional independent replicas of 1 million unique cDNA reads from the same blood draw for two donors, one aged 18 to 30 and one aged 80 or older.

The paper as a whole reports these results and caveats: Observed TCR beta diversity correlated strongly with the percentage of naive T cells measured by flow cytometry. Compared with the aged group, the long-lived group had more naive CD4+ T cells, fewer expanded clones and increased TCR diversity, suggesting age selection. Estimates of total diversity based on one million sequenced T cells were considered lower bounds and underestimates. Because the CMV infection status of the donors was unknown, age-related changes in expanded clonotypes may potentially have been confounded. As age increased, observed TCR beta diversity per million T cells dropped in a roughly linear way, and a significant reduction was already evident by age 40. Conclusive comparison of naive and antigen-experienced compartments was prevented by the profiling of bulk unsorted PBMCs.

The method was 5' RACE. The listed sequencing device is Illumina HiSeq 2500. A second PCR of roughly 7 to 11 cycles was performed with a sample-barcoded 5' primer and a J-beta primer mix. Each TCR beta cDNA molecule received a unique molecular identifier from a template-switch 5' adaptor carrying 12 random nucleotides. At least 2.5 million CDR3-containing paired-end reads were obtained from each sample. The Mint cDNA synthesis kit, primed by a TRBC-specific oligonucleotide, was used to synthesize first-strand cDNA from all RNA. Following uracil-DNA glycosylase treatment, a first 18-cycle PCR with universal primers M1SS and BC2_uni_R was performed on all cDNA. The source study handled its data this way. For normalization, 1 million high-quality reads, each with a distinct molecular identifier, were randomly selected from each sample. Reads sharing molecular identifiers were discarded rather than binned into consensus sequences. MiTCR, run with a Q25 quality threshold and the strictest error-elimination algorithm, handled CDR3 identification, clonotype clustering and error correction. A nonparametric unseen species model with Euler transformation was used to estimate lower-bound total TCR beta diversity. TCRdb's own reprocessing of the public reads used fastp at Q25 and MiXCR and kept productive beta chains. Each CDR3 protein appears once, grouped with its most common genes and DNA. The V and J calls come from TCRdb's annotation, not from the publication. The sample table holds some 1.5 million distinct CDR3 sequences, of which approximately 39% were seen once. The biggest ten clones account for about 4.1% of the sample.

The rearrangement combines TRBV7-2 with TRBJ2-1; confidence is insufficient to name the D gene. This receptor was identified in a woman aged 18 to 35 in good health. The specimen sequenced was blood. The nucleotide sequence reads TGTGCCAGCAGCTTAGTGGGCAGGCACAATGAGCAGTTCTTC. Translated, this gives CASSLVGRHNEQFF.